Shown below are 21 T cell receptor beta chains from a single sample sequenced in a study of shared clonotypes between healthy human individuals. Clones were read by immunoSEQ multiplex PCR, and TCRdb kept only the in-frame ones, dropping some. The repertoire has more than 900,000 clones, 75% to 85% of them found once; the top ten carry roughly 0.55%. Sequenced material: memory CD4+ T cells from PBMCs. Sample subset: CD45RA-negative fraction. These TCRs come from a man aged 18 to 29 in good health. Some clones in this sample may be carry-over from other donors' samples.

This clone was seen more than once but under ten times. CDR3 DNA: TGTGCCAGTAGTCAGTGGTCGGGACTAGCGGGAACCAATGAGCAGTTCTTC. It specifies CASSQWSGLAGTNEQFF. The V gene is TRBV19, the J gene TRBJ2-1; 13 nucleotides agree with TRBD2. The CDR3 has 17 residues. V lost 5 bases to trimming and J lost 6 bases; unmatched junction nucleotides: 10. Germline lookup yields CDR1 LNHDA and CDR2 SQIVND (reference sequence).

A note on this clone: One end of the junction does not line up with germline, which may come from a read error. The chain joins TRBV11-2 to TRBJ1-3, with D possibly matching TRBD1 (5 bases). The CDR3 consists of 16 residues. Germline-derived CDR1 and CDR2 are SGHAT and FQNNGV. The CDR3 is CASSQATPGLGDTIYF. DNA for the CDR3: TGCGCCAGCAGCCAGGCAACACCGGGACTGGGAGACACCATATATTTT.

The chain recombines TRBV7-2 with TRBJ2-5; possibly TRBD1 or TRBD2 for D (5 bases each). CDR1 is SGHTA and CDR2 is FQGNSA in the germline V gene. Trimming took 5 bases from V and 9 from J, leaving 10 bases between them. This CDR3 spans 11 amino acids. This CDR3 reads CASSPGRPQYF. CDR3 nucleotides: TGTGCCAGCAGCCCGGGGCGGCCCCAGTACTTC. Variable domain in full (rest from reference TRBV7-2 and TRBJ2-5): GAGVSQSPSNKVTEKGKDVELRCDPISGHTALYWYRQSLGQGLEFLIYFQGNSAPDKSGLPSDRFSAERTGGSVSTLTIQRTQQEDSAVYLCASSPGRPQYFGPGTRLLVL.

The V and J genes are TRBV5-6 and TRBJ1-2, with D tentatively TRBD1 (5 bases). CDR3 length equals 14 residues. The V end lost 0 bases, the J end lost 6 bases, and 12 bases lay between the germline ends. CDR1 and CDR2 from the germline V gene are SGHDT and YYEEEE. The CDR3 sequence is CASSLERGWNGYTF. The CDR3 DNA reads TGTGCCAGCAGCTTGGAACGGGGGTGGAATGGCTACACCTTC. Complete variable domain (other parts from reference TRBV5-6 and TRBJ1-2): DAGVTQSPTHLIKTRGQQVTLRCSPKSGHDTVSWYQQALGQGPQFIFQYYEEEERQRGNFPDRFSGHQFPNYSSELNVNALLLGDSALYLCASSLERGWNGYTFGSGTRLTVV.

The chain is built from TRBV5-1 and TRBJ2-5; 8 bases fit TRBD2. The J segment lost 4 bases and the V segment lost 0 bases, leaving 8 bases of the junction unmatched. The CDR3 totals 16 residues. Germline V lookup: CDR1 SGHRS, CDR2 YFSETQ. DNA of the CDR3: TGCGCCAGCAGCTTGGGGTCGGTCGCGGGAGGAGAGACCCAGTACTTC. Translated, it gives CASSLGSVAGGETQYF.

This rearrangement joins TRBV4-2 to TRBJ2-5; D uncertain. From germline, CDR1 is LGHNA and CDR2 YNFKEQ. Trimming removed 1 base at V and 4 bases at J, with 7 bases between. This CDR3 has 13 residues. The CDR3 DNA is TGTGCCAGCAGCCAAGTGGGTTTAGAGACCCAGTACTTC. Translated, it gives CASSQVGLETQYF.

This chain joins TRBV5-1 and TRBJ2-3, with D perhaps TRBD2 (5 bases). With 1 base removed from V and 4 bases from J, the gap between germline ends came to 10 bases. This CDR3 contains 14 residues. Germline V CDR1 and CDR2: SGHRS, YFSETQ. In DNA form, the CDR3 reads TGCGCCAGCAGCTTGTCAACTAGATCAGATACGCAGTATTTT. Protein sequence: CASSLSTRSDTQYF.

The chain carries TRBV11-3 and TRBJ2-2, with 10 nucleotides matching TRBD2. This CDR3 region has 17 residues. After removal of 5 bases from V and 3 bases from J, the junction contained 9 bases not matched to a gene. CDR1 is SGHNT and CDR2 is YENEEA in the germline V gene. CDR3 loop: CASSQSDTSGDTGELFF. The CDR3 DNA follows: TGTGCCAGCAGCCAAAGCGACACTAGCGGGGACACCGGGGAGCTGTTTTTT.

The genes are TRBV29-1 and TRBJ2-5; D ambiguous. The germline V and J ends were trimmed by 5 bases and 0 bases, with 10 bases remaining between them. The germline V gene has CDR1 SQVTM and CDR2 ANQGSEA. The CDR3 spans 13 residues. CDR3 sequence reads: CSVLYENQETQYF. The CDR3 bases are TGCAGCGTTCTATACGAGAACCAAGAGACCCAGTACTTC.

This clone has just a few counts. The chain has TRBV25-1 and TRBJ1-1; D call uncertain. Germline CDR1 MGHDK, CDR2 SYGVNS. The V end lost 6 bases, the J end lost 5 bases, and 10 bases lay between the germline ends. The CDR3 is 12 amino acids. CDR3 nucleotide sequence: TGTGCCAGCAGGAAAACCGGGACTGAAGCTTTCTTT. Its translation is CASRKTGTEAFF.

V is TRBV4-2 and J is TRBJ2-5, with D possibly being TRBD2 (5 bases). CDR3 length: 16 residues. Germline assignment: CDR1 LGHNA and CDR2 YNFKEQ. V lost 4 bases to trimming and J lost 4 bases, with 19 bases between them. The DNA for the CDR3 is TGTGCCAGCAGCCCACTACAAAATAGCGCGGGAGAGACCCAGTACTTC. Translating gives CASSPLQNSAGETQYF.

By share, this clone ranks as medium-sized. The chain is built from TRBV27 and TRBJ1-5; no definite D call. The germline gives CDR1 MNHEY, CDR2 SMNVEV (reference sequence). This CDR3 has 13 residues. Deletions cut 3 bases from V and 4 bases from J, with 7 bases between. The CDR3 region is CASSFNQNQPQHF. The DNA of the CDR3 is TGTGCCAGCAGTTTCAATCAGAATCAGCCCCAGCATTTT.

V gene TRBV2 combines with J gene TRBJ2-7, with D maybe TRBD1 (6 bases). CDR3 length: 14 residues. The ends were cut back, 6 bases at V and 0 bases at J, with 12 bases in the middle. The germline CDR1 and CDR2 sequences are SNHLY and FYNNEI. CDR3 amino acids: CASRDSRLSYEQYF. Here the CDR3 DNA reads TGTGCCAGCAGGGACAGCCGCCTCTCCTACGAGCAGTACTTC. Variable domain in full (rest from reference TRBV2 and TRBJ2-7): EPEVTQTPSHQVTQMGQEVILRCVPISNHLYFYWYRQILGQKVEFLVSFYNNEISEKSEIFDDQFSVERPDGSNFTLKIRSTKLEDSAMYFCASRDSRLSYEQYFGPGTRLTVT.

The CDR3 sequence: CASSPRGVGQYF. Written as DNA, the CDR3 is TGTGCCAGTAGCCCGAGGGGGGTCGGGCAGTACTTC. V usage is TRBV19 and J usage is TRBJ2-7, with D perhaps matching TRBD1 or TRBD2 (6 bases each). The CDR3 totals 12 residues. Germline CDR1 LNHDA, CDR2 SQIVND (reference sequence). The V and J ends lost 6 bases and 9 bases respectively, with 15 bases between them.

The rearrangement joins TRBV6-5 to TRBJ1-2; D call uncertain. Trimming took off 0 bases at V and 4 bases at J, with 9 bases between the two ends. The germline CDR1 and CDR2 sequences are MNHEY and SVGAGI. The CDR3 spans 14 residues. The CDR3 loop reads CASSYSYGSYGYTF. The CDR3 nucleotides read TGTGCCAGCAGTTACTCGTACGGATCCTATGGCTACACCTTC.

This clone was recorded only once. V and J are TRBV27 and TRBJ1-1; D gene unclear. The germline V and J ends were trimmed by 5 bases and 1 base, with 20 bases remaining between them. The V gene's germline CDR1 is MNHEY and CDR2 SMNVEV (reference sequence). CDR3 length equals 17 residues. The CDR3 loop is CASSTARPGRRNTEAFF. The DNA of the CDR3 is TGTGCCAGCAGTACAGCCCGCCCCGGGCGGCGGAACACTGAAGCTTTCTTT.

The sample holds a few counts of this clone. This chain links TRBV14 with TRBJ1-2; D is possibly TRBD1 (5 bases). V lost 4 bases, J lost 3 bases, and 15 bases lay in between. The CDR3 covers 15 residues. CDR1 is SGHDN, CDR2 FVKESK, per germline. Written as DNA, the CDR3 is TGTGCCAGCAGCCGGGGGGACCCCGCATACTATGGCTACACCTTC. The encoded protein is CASSRGDPAYYGYTF.

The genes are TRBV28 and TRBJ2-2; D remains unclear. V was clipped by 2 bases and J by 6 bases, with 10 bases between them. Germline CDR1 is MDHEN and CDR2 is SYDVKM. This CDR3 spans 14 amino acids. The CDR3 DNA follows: TGTGCCAGCAGTTTAGTCATCTCGGCCGGGGAGCTGTTTTTT. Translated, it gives CASSLVISAGELFF.

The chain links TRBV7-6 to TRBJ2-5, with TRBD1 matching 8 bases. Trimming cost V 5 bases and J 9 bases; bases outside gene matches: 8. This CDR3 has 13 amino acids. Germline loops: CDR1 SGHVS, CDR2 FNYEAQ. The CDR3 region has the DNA TGTGCCAGCAGCCAACAGGGGGAAGGGTCCCAGTACTTC. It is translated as CASSQQGEGSQYF.

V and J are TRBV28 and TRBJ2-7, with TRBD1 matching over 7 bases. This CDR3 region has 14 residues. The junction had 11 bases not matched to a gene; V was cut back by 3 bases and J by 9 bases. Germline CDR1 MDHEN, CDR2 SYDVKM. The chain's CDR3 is CASSFLLGQAGQYF. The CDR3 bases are TGTGCCAGCAGTTTCCTTCTAGGACAGGCGGGGCAGTACTTC.

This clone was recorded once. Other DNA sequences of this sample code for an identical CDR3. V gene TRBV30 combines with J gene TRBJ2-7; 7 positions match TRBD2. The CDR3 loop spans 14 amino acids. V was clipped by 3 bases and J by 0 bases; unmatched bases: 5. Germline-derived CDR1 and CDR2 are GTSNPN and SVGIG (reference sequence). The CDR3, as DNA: TGTGCCTGGAGCGTAGGCGGGAGCTCCTACGAGCAGTACTTC. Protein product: CAWSVGGSSYEQYF.